Following are 10 T cell receptor beta chains from one sample sequenced in a study of T-cell memory formation after mild COVID-19. MiXCR, run by TCRdb on the 5' RACE reads, gives a single entry per CDR3 protein. Among about half a million distinct CDR3 sequences, 15% to 20% were seen once, and the ten largest hold around 12%. Material for sequencing was PBMCs or a T cell subset sorted from them (not recorded which). The origin of the receptors is an adult woman who had mild COVID-19 (a few samples of this study predate the infection). Cell type and time point are not known.

This clonotype was picked up many times. V is TRBV5-1 and J is TRBJ2-1; D may correspond to TRBD1 or TRBD2 (6 bases each). CDR1 and CDR2 (germline): SGHRS, YFSETQ. V was cut by 0 bases and J by 4 bases, with 8 bases left in between. This CDR3 contains 14 residues. CDR3 sequence reads: CASSLEGGYNEQFF. CDR3 bases: TGCGCCAGCAGCTTGGAGGGGGGTTACAATGAGCAGTTCTTC. The full variable domain, rest sourced from reference TRBV5-1 and TRBJ2-1, is KAGVTQTPRYLIKTRGQQVTLSCSPISGHRSVSWYQQTPGQGLQFLFEYFSETQRNKGNFPGRFSGRQFSNSRSEMNVSTLELGDSALYLCASSLEGGYNEQFFGPGTRLTVL.

V gene TRBV5-1 combines with J gene TRBJ2-3, with unresolved D. This CDR3 has 13 amino acids. CDR1 SGHRS and CDR2 YFSETQ come from the germline V gene. The germline V and J ends were trimmed by 4 bases and 6 bases, with 12 bases remaining between them. The DNA for the CDR3 is TGCGCCAGCAGCCGATCGGTGGGGGATACGCAGTATTTT. The encoded protein is CASSRSVGDTQYF.

This clonotype was seen more than once but under ten times. The chain couples TRBV20-1 to TRBJ1-2; D is unclear. The CDR3 sequence is 11 residues long. From germline, CDR1 is DFQATT and CDR2 SNEGSKA (reference sequence). V was cut by 3 bases and J by 2 bases, with 4 bases left in between. In DNA form, the CDR3 reads TGCAGTGCTAGCGAGAACTATGGCTACACCTTC. The encoded protein is CSASENYGYTF.

The V and J genes are TRBV4-1 and TRBJ1-1, with a possible D match to TRBD1 (5 bases). Looked up from germline, CDR1 is MGHRA and CDR2 is YSYEKL. This CDR3 region has 14 residues. Trimming took off 2 bases at V and 3 bases at J, with 10 bases between the two ends. CDR3 protein: CASSQQRGDTEAFF. Written as DNA, the CDR3 is TGCGCCAGCAGCCAACAGAGAGGGGACACTGAAGCTTTCTTT.

This clonotype has at least ten counts. The V and J genes are TRBV7-3 and TRBJ2-1; TRBD2 matches at 13 bases. V dropped 3 bases and J dropped 9; count of bases not matched to a gene: 5. CDR1 is SGHTA and CDR2 is FQGTGA in the germline V gene. The CDR3 has 15 amino acids. CDR3 sequence reads: CASSFGLAGAGEQFF. Written as DNA, the CDR3 is TGTGCCAGCAGCTTCGGACTAGCGGGAGCGGGTGAGCAGTTCTTC. The full variable domain, with the rest looked up from reference TRBV7-3 and TRBJ2-1, is GAGVSQTPSNKVTEKGKYVELRCDPISGHTALYWYRQSLGQGPEFLIYFQGTGAADDSGLPNDRFFAVRPEGSVSTLKIQRTERGDSAVYLCASSFGLAGAGEQFFGPGTRLTVL.

The chain combines TRBV6-5 with TRBJ1-4; D unclear. The CDR3 is made up of 12 amino acids. Germline assignment: CDR1 MNHEY and CDR2 SVGAGI. Trimming left V 7 bases short and J 8 bases short, with 11 bases between. The CDR3: CASKDPREKLFF. The DNA for the CDR3 is TGTGCCAGCAAGGACCCTAGGGAAAAACTGTTTTTT.

The rearrangement joins TRBV30 to TRBJ2-6; D call uncertain. The CDR3 consists of 14 residues. V dropped 3 bases and J dropped 1 base, with 7 bases sitting between them. Germline V gene lookup returns CDR1 GTSNPN and CDR2 SVGIG (reference sequence). The CDR3 loop reads CAWRTPSGANVLTF. The CDR3 region has the DNA TGTGCCTGGAGGACACCTTCTGGGGCCAACGTCCTGACTTTC.

V and J are TRBV7-2 and TRBJ2-1; TRBD2 matches 10 bases. V was pared by 5 bases and J by 7 bases, with 8 bases of the junction left unmatched. Germline CDR1 and CDR2: SGHTA and FQGNSA. The CDR3 is 15 amino acids. The CDR3 nucleotides read TGTGCCAGCAGCGGACAAGCGGGGGGGCGGAATGAGCAGTTCTTC. It codes for CASSGQAGGRNEQFF.

This sequence joins TRBV3-1 and TRBJ1-2, with TRBD1 identical over 9 bases. The CDR3 has 15 amino acids. From germline, CDR1 is LGHDT and CDR2 YNNKEL (reference sequence). V shed 2 bases and J 4 bases; nucleotides not matched to a gene: 5. CDR3: CASSQPGTGLYGYTF. Here the CDR3 DNA reads TGTGCCAGCAGCCAACCCGGGACAGGGCTCTATGGCTACACCTTC.

This clonotype was picked up a small number of times. The CDR3 nucleotides are TGTGCCAGCAGAGCCCCAGGGGGCAGGAATGAAAAACTGTTTTTT. It translates to CASRAPGGRNEKLFF. The J gene is TRBJ1-4, the V gene TRBV6-1; TRBD1 matches 8 bases. Trimming cost V 6 bases and J 5 bases; bases outside gene matches: 8. Germline V gene sequence: CDR1 MNHNS, CDR2 SASEGT. CDR3 size: 15 residues.